The 21 T cell receptor beta chains below were found in one sample sequenced in a study of T cell changes during pregnancy in multiple sclerosis. Clones were read by immunoSEQ multiplex PCR, and TCRdb kept only the in-frame ones, dropping some. The sample lists around 48,000 clones, more than 75% occurring once. This specimen was CD8+ T cells from peripheral blood mononuclear cells, taken before pregnancy. The receptor source for this set is a female donor with multiple sclerosis, enrolled in a pregnancy study.

CDR3 loop: CASSVGGSGGAGGQNIQYF. CDR3 DNA sequence: TGTGCCAGCAGCGTAGGAGGTAGCGGGGGGGCCGGGGGCCAAAACATTCAGTACTTC. J is TRBJ2-4 and V is TRBV9, with 11 bases fitting TRBD2. Unmatched junction bases numbered 13, after V lost 0 bases and J lost 5 bases. Germline V gene data show CDR1 as SGDLS and CDR2 as YYNGEE. The CDR3 covers 19 residues. Together with reference TRBV9 and TRBJ2-4, the CDR3 gives the full variable domain: DSGVTQTPKHLITATGQRVTLRCSPRSGDLSVYWYQQSLDQGLQFLIQYYNGEERAKGNILERFSAQQFPDLHSELNLSSLELGDSALYFCASSVGGSGGAGGQNIQYFGAGTRLSVL.

This sequence joins TRBV5-8 and TRBJ1-5; TRBD1 might be the D (6 bases). The ends were cut back, 6 bases at V and 1 base at J, with 14 bases in the middle. This CDR3 is built from 15 residues. Germline lookup yields CDR1 SGHTS and CDR2 YDEGEE. The CDR3 loop reads CASNHVQGSNQPQHF. In DNA form, the CDR3 reads TGTGCCAGCAACCACGTCCAGGGGAGCAATCAGCCCCAGCATTTT.

This clone was observed once. The chain couples TRBV7-6 to TRBJ1-1, with D possibly matching TRBD1 (6 bases). Trimming pared 1 base from V and 2 bases from J, leaving 17 bases between. Germline V lookup: CDR1 SGHVS, CDR2 FNYEAQ. The CDR3 consists of 17 residues. This CDR3 reads CASSLGGGGQFNTEAFF. CDR3 DNA: TGTGCCAGCAGCTTAGGAGGTGGTGGACAGTTTAACACTGAAGCTTTCTTT.

The chain links TRBV4-3 to TRBJ2-2, with 7 bases fitting TRBD1. Unmatched junction bases numbered 0, after V lost 2 bases and J lost 0 bases. The CDR3 runs 15 residues. Germline V gives CDR1 LGHNA, CDR2 YSLEER. In DNA form, the CDR3 reads TGCGCCAGCAGCCAACAGGGGGCGAACACCGGGGAGCTGTTTTTT. Protein: CASSQQGANTGELFF.

The genes are TRBV5-7 and TRBJ1-2, with TRBD1 matching over 9 bases. TRBV5-7 is annotated as an ORF whose role is uncertain. The V and J ends lost 2 bases and 4 bases, in that order; junction bases with no gene match: 9. The CDR3 loop spans 16 amino acids. The CDR3 DNA reads as TGTGCCAGCAGCTTAACTACAGGGGGCTCGGGCTATGGCTACACCTTC. This codes for CASSLTTGGSGYGYTF.

The chain combines TRBV9 with TRBJ2-3; 9 nucleotides align to TRBD1. The CDR3 covers 16 residues. Losses at the gene ends were 6 bases for V and 4 bases for J; bases not matched to a gene: 12. The germline gives CDR1 SGDLS, CDR2 YYNGEE. Here the CDR3 DNA reads TGTGCCAGCACCGCGTATAGGACAGGGGAAGCAGATACGCAGTATTTT. Residues: CASTAYRTGEADTQYF.

V and J are TRBV4-1 and TRBJ2-7, with D unclear. Germline CDR1 MGHRA, CDR2 YSYEKL. The CDR3 extends over 14 amino acids. V lost 4 bases and J 3 bases, leaving 13 bases between the germline ends. CDR3 region: CASSPIEIGYEQYF. CDR3 DNA: TGCGCCAGCAGCCCGATTGAAATCGGCTACGAGCAGTACTTC.

This clone was detected once. The CDR3 here is CASSVGTEAFF. CDR3 in DNA: TGTGCCAGCAGTGTTGGGACAGAAGCTTTCTTT. V and J are TRBV25-1 and TRBJ1-1; D is perhaps TRBD1 (6 bases). With 4 bases removed from V and 8 bases from J, the gap between germline ends came to 8 bases. The germline gives CDR1 MGHDK, CDR2 SYGVNS. The CDR3 has 11 amino acids.

The chain carries TRBV5-4 and TRBJ1-2; possibly TRBD1 for D (6 bases). The CDR3 runs 12 residues. V lost 4 bases and J 8 bases, leaving 12 bases between the germline ends. Germline V CDR1 and CDR2: SGHNT, YYREEE (reference sequence). CDR3 region: CASSHQGTGYTF. For the CDR3, the DNA is TGTGCCAGCAGCCATCAGGGGACAGGCTACACCTTC.

The V gene is TRBV4-3, the J gene TRBJ1-1; D gene uncertain. Looked up from germline, CDR1 is LGHNA and CDR2 is YSLEER. V lost 0 bases, J lost 5 bases, and 10 bases lay in between. There are 14 residues in the CDR3. CDR3 sequence: CASSQEVGATEAFF. DNA for the CDR3: TGCGCCAGCAGCCAAGAAGTAGGAGCTACTGAAGCTTTCTTT.

The V and J genes are TRBV27 and TRBJ1-5, with D possibly being TRBD1 (5 bases). Germline V lookup: CDR1 MNHEY, CDR2 SMNVEV (reference sequence). The length of the CDR3 is 14 residues. Trimming shortened V by 6 bases and J by 7 bases, and 16 bases separated the two germline ends. The CDR3 nucleotides read TGTGCCAGCAGCCCTCAGGGATTACAGCAGCCCCAGCATTTT. It codes for CASSPQGLQQPQHF.

The chain is built from TRBV27 and TRBJ2-4; D unresolved. The CDR3 is 12 amino acids. The ends were cut back, 6 bases at V and 4 bases at J, with 7 bases in the middle. CDR1 and CDR2 from the germline V gene are MNHEY and SMNVEV (reference sequence). The CDR3: CASSSVKNIQYF. CDR3 DNA sequence: TGTGCCAGCAGCTCGGTGAAAAACATTCAGTACTTC.

This chain connects TRBV6-5 to TRBJ2-7; D gene ambiguous. This CDR3 region has 13 residues. Germline V gives CDR1 MNHEY, CDR2 SVGAGI. V was trimmed by 0 bases and J by 3 bases, leaving 6 bases between them. DNA of the CDR3: TGTGCCAGCAGTTACTCGAGAAGCTACGAGCAGTACTTC. The encoded protein is CASSYSRSYEQYF.

The chain employs TRBV10-3 and TRBJ2-1; TRBD2 matches 10 bases. The CDR3 contains 15 residues. With V trimmed by 7 bases and J by 0 bases, 3 bases remained unmatched. Germline V gives CDR1 ENHRY, CDR2 SYGVKD. CDR3 in amino acids: CAINKRGGSYNEQFF. The CDR3 bases are TGTGCCATCAATAAGCGGGGGGGCTCCTACAATGAGCAGTTCTTC.

The chain joins TRBV29-1 to TRBJ1-1; D is ambiguous. V lost 3 bases and J lost 11, with 10 bases in between. Per the germline V gene, CDR1 is SQVTM and CDR2 is ANQGSEA. This CDR3 region has 10 residues. The CDR3 DNA reads TGCAGCGTTGATATAGCCGGGGCTTTCTTT. This translates into CSVDIAGAFF.

The chain links TRBV5-1 to TRBJ1-5; 7 bases agree with TRBD1. The CDR3 has 18 residues. Trimming took 0 bases from V and 6 from J; bases not matched to a gene: 15. Germline assignment: CDR1 SGHRS and CDR2 YFSETQ. CDR3 amino acids: CASSLGPEGALIRQPQHF. The DNA for the CDR3 is TGCGCCAGCAGCTTGGGTCCGGAGGGGGCGCTTATTCGTCAGCCCCAGCATTTT.

The chain combines TRBV5-4 with TRBJ1-1; TRBD1 might be the D (6 bases). V was pared by 3 bases and J by 0 bases, with 9 bases between. The CDR3 covers 14 residues. Germline values: CDR1 SGHNT, CDR2 YYREEE (reference sequence). This chain's CDR3 is CASSSTGMNTEAFF. The CDR3 coding sequence is TGTGCCAGCAGCTCGACAGGAATGAACACTGAAGCTTTCTTT.

This chain joins TRBV9 and TRBJ2-6, with D possibly being TRBD1 (6 bases). V gave up 4 bases and J gave up 0 bases, with 11 bases separating them. The CDR3 has 16 amino acids. The germline gives CDR1 SGDLS, CDR2 YYNGEE. The CDR3 DNA reads TGTGCCAGCAGCACCGGACAGTTCTCTGGGGCCAACGTCCTGACTTTC. This gives the protein CASSTGQFSGANVLTF.

CDR3 sequence: CASSYRQGVNTEAFF. The CDR3 DNA reads as TGCGCCAGCAGCTACAGACAGGGAGTGAACACTGAAGCTTTCTTT. The chain recombines TRBV5-1 with TRBJ1-1; 7 positions match TRBD1. J gave up 0 bases and V 3 bases, and 5 bases lay outside the gene matches. The length of the CDR3 is 15 residues. Germline CDR1 and CDR2: SGHRS and YFSETQ.

The chain combines TRBV4-1 with TRBJ2-2; 8 bases agree with TRBD1. CDR3 length equals 16 residues. Losses at the gene ends were 1 base for V and 4 bases for J; bases not matched to a gene: 5. CDR1 MGHRA and CDR2 YSYEKL come from the germline V gene. As DNA, the CDR3 is TGCGCCAGCAGCCAAGTACAGGGGGGATTCACCGGGGAGCTGTTTTTT. As protein: CASSQVQGGFTGELFF.

This clone showed up just once. This chain connects TRBV5-1 to TRBJ1-5; D might be TRBD1 (6 bases). Trimming shortened V by 1 base and J by 6 bases, and 14 bases separated the two germline ends. The CDR3 totals 15 residues. Germline V gene lookup returns CDR1 SGHRS and CDR2 YFSETQ. The CDR3 protein is CASSLSGGPIQPQHF. The CDR3 nucleotides are TGCGCCAGCAGCTTGTCGGGGGGGCCGATTCAGCCCCAGCATTTT.